Listed below are T cell receptor beta chains from one sample, sequenced in a study of T cells in tumors and immune-related adverse events. TCRdb keeps only in-frame clones here, not all; method: immunoSEQ multiplex PCR. In the table there are approximately 210 clones, roughly nine tenths of which are singletons. The sequencing here drew on tumor tissue, taken from a patient treated with anti-PD-1 therapy. The receptors come from a female donor with metastatic renal cell carcinoma. CDR3s include the opening cysteine and the closing phenylalanine or tryptophan. Fields, in order: clone size, CDR3 length, J gene, V gene, CDR3 protein. Rows give clone size only sometimes, using once, few, many, or a class for an expanded clone.

clone size: .; CDR3 length: 12; J gene: TRBJ2-3; V gene: TRBV7-9; CDR3 protein: CASSQGSDTQYF
clone size: .; CDR3 length: 12; J gene: TRBJ1-2; V gene: TRBV5-1; CDR3 protein: CASSLWGYGYTF
clone size: .; CDR3 length: 14; J gene: TRBJ2-6; V gene: TRBV7-9; CDR3 protein: CASSSSTGANVLTF
clone size: .; CDR3 length: 15; J gene: TRBJ2-3; V gene: TRBV11-2; CDR3 protein: CASSLGPKSTDTQYF
clone size: .; CDR3 length: 12; J gene: TRBJ2-1; V gene: TRBV10-2; CDR3 protein: CASSATSVEQFF
clone size: .; CDR3 length: 14; J gene: TRBJ2-2; V gene: TRBV27; CDR3 protein: CASSLSGLSGELFF
clone size: .; CDR3 length: 12; J gene: TRBJ1-2; V gene: TRBV6-1; CDR3 protein: CASSLAVIGYTF
clone size: .; CDR3 length: 14; J gene: TRBJ1-1; V gene: TRBV15; CDR3 protein: CATSRVGLATEAFF
clone size: .; CDR3 length: 15; J gene: TRBJ2-1; V gene: TRBV6-5; CDR3 protein: CASSRAGVHSNEQFF
clone size: .; CDR3 length: 11; J gene: TRBJ1-1; V gene: TRBV23-1; CDR3 protein: CASSQIRQAFF
clone size: .; CDR3 length: 15; J gene: .; V gene: TRBV27; CDR3 protein: CASRPGSASSYEQYF
clone size: .; CDR3 length: 16; J gene: TRBJ2-2; V gene: TRBV7-2; CDR3 protein: CASSLLLGVGAGELFF
clone size: .; CDR3 length: 14; J gene: TRBJ2-3; V gene: TRBV30; CDR3 protein: CAWRSGPSTDTQYF
clone size: .; CDR3 length: 15; J gene: TRBJ2-3; V gene: TRBV7-9; CDR3 protein: CASSLAGGSTDTQYF
clone size: .; CDR3 length: 16; J gene: TRBJ1-5; V gene: TRBV7-2; CDR3 protein: CASSLAGGQNNQPQHF
clone size: .; CDR3 length: 16; J gene: TRBJ2-3; V gene: TRBV5-8; CDR3 protein: CASSKAGTGKPDTQYF
clone size: once; CDR3 length: 11; J gene: TRBJ2-3; V gene: TRBV20-1; CDR3 protein: CSAREWDTQYF
clone size: .; CDR3 length: 15; J gene: TRBJ1-1; V gene: TRBV10-2; CDR3 protein: CASSESAGGDTEAFF
clone size: few; CDR3 length: 14; J gene: TRBJ1-5; V gene: TRBV10-3; CDR3 protein: CAIGTGDSNQPQHF
clone size: .; CDR3 length: 13; J gene: TRBJ1-2; V gene: TRBV14; CDR3 protein: CASSHTGVYGYTF
clone size: .; CDR3 length: 16; J gene: TRBJ2-7; V gene: TRBV6-5; CDR3 protein: CASSYGAGGLNYEQYF
clone size: .; CDR3 length: 21; J gene: TRBJ1-2; V gene: TRBV5-1; CDR3 protein: CASGSTRAARLAVRKTYGYTF
clone size: .; CDR3 length: 13; J gene: TRBJ2-5; V gene: TRBV27; CDR3 protein: CASRGESMGTQYF
clone size: .; CDR3 length: 14; J gene: TRBJ2-5; V gene: TRBV9; CDR3 protein: CASSVSSGRETQYF
clone size: .; CDR3 length: 13; J gene: TRBJ1-2; V gene: TRBV18; CDR3 protein: CASSPGSNYGYTF
clone size: few; CDR3 length: 12; J gene: TRBJ1-2; V gene: TRBV6-6; CDR3 protein: CASTPDGYGYTF
clone size: .; CDR3 length: 17; J gene: TRBJ1-2; V gene: TRBV4-1; CDR3 protein: CASSEHLIRSVDYGYTF
clone size: .; CDR3 length: 13; J gene: TRBJ2-7; V gene: TRBV19; CDR3 protein: CASMGGAAYEQYF
clone size: .; CDR3 length: 16; J gene: TRBJ2-7; V gene: TRBV14; CDR3 protein: CASSRLGGGSSYEQYF
clone size: .; CDR3 length: 15; J gene: TRBJ1-6; V gene: TRBV21-1; CDR3 protein: CASSKVGREHSPLHF
clone size: .; CDR3 length: 14; J gene: TRBJ2-2; V gene: TRBV12-5; CDR3 protein: CASGLSGNTGELFF
clone size: .; CDR3 length: 14; J gene: TRBJ1-4; V gene: TRBV19; CDR3 protein: CASSISWIGEKLFF
clone size: .; CDR3 length: 15; J gene: TRBJ1-1; V gene: TRBV7-8; CDR3 protein: CASSRRQHLNGEAFF
clone size: .; CDR3 length: 12; J gene: TRBJ2-3; V gene: TRBV2; CDR3 protein: CASRDDADTQYF
clone size: .; CDR3 length: 15; J gene: TRBJ1-4; V gene: TRBV5-1; CDR3 protein: CASSFQQGGSEKLFF
clone size: .; CDR3 length: 17; J gene: TRBJ2-7; V gene: TRBV5-5; CDR3 protein: CASSSGQDLRLTYEQYF
clone size: few; CDR3 length: 15; J gene: TRBJ2-1; V gene: TRBV2; CDR3 protein: CASSILAGAPNEQFF
clone size: .; CDR3 length: 15; J gene: TRBJ1-1; V gene: TRBV19; CDR3 protein: CASSIEPGGGTEAFF
clone size: .; CDR3 length: 15; J gene: TRBJ2-5; V gene: TRBV6-5; CDR3 protein: CASSSPGLAEETQYF
clone size: .; CDR3 length: 13; J gene: TRBJ2-7; V gene: TRBV7-7; CDR3 protein: CASSPSRAGEQYF
clone size: .; CDR3 length: 12; J gene: TRBJ1-2; V gene: TRBV13; CDR3 protein: CASSSRQYGYTF
clone size: .; CDR3 length: 13; J gene: TRBJ1-2; V gene: TRBV6-6; CDR3 protein: CATLLGTSLGYTF
clone size: .; CDR3 length: 15; J gene: TRBJ2-1; V gene: TRBV13; CDR3 protein: CASSLEGGPDNEQFF
clone size: few; CDR3 length: 13; J gene: TRBJ1-6; V gene: TRBV19; CDR3 protein: CASSLDRNSPLHF
clone size: .; CDR3 length: 14; J gene: TRBJ1-1; V gene: TRBV28; CDR3 protein: CASRLGGLNTEAFF
clone size: .; CDR3 length: 16; J gene: TRBJ2-7; V gene: TRBV27; CDR3 protein: CASSLSGERDIYEQYF
clone size: .; CDR3 length: 15; J gene: TRBJ1-1; V gene: TRBV6-5; CDR3 protein: CASSRQQGANTEAFF
clone size: .; CDR3 length: 14; J gene: TRBJ2-3; V gene: TRBV5-1; CDR3 protein: CASSFGTNTDTQYF
clone size: .; CDR3 length: 13; J gene: TRBJ2-5; V gene: TRBV19; CDR3 protein: CASSIAGTETQYF
clone size: .; CDR3 length: 14; J gene: TRBJ1-5; V gene: TRBV30; CDR3 protein: CAWSRGQLNQPQHF
clone size: .; CDR3 length: 14; J gene: TRBJ1-1; V gene: TRBV11-3; CDR3 protein: CASSPRVLREAAFF
clone size: .; CDR3 length: 13; J gene: TRBJ1-2; V gene: TRBV7-9; CDR3 protein: CASSPGRNYGYTF
clone size: .; CDR3 length: 17; J gene: TRBJ1-2; V gene: TRBV7-9; CDR3 protein: CASAPSTAPPQEYGYTF
clone size: .; CDR3 length: 15; J gene: TRBJ2-7; V gene: TRBV5-6; CDR3 protein: CASSPTAGVYYEQYF